The rows below give T cell receptor beta chains drawn from one sample of a study of CD8 T cells in ankylosing spondylitis. Each CDR3 protein is one row after TCRdb ran MiXCR on the 5' RACE reads. Among a few hundred thousand distinct CDR3 sequences listed, about a sixth were seen once. Input material: blood, either unsorted or a sorted T cell fraction (not recorded which). The receptors originated from a male donor with ankylosing spondylitis or in good health (not recorded which). Each CDR3 is given with its conserved first and last residue. D genes are given only for firm matches. Size is omitted from some rows. Given values are once, few, many or a class for expanded clones.

V gene	D gene	clone size	J gene	CDR3 DNA	CDR3 protein
TRBV4-2	TRBD2	-	TRBJ2-1	TGTGCCAGCAGCCATAACCGGGAGGGTGAGCAGTTCTTC	CASSHNREGEQFF
TRBV7-9	-	few	TRBJ2-4	TGTGCCAGCAGCACGAACCGGTTAGCCAAAAACATTCAGTACTTC	CASSTNRLAKNIQYF
TRBV4-2	-	few	TRBJ2-1	TGTGCCAGCAGTGGGGGAGGCGACAACCTATACAATGAGCAGTTCTTC	CASSGGGDNLYNEQFF
TRBV9	-	many	TRBJ2-1	TGTGCCAGCAGCGTAGGAGGGGACGATGAGCAGTTCTTC	CASSVGGDDEQFF
TRBV10-3	TRBD1	few	TRBJ2-2	TGTGCCATCAGTGAGTCTCCTCTAACGGGACAGGGAACCGGGGAGCTGTTTTTT	CAISESPLTGQGTGELFF
TRBV6-1	TRBD1	few	TRBJ1-1	TGTGCCAGCAGAAGACTCAGGGGGCGTCATCTAGAAGCTTTCTTT	CASRRLRGRHLEAFF
TRBV4-3	-	-	TRBJ2-1	TGCGCCAGCAGTCACAATTGGGTTATGGCGGCGAACTACAATGAGCAGTTCTTC	CASSHNWVMAANYNEQFF
TRBV18	-	few	TRBJ2-1	TGTGCCAGCTCACCACCGTTCCAGATATCCTACAATGAGCAGTTCTTC	CASSPPFQISYNEQFF
TRBV27	TRBD2	few	TRBJ2-2	TGTGCCAGCAGTTCGACTAGCGGGAGGTTTCCCACCGGGGAGCTGTTTTTT	CASSSTSGRFPTGELFF
TRBV6-5	-	many	TRBJ2-2	TGTGCCAGCAGTTACGCGGCGGCCGGGGAGCTGTTTTTT	CASSYAAAGELFF
TRBV7-8	-	few	TRBJ1-5	TGTGCCAGCAGCCTCGGCACGCCAGGGAGCAATCAGCCCCAGCATTTT	CASSLGTPGSNQPQHF
TRBV6-1	-	few	TRBJ2-2	TGTGCCAGCAGAAATCAGGGACATAACACCGGGGAGCTGTTTTTT	CASRNQGHNTGELFF
TRBV20-1	-	-	TRBJ2-5	TGCAGTGCTAGGAGGGACGAGCATCCCTCCGGAGAGACCCAGTACTTC	CSARRDEHPSGETQYF
TRBV4-3	TRBD2	few	TRBJ2-5	TGCGCCAGCAGCCAAGGTCTAGCGGTCCAAGAGACCCAGTACTTC	CASSQGLAVQETQYF
TRBV4-3	-	-	TRBJ2-1	TGCGCCAGCAGCCAAAGAAACAATGAGCAGTTCTTC	CASSQRNNEQFF
TRBV3-1	-	few	TRBJ2-7	TGTGCCACCCAGGACGGCTACGAGCAGTACTTC	CATQDGYEQYF
TRBV20-1	-	few	TRBJ2-1	TGCAGTGCTAGGAGTTACACGAGCTCCTACAATGAGCAGTTCTTC	CSARSYTSSYNEQFF
TRBV4-1	-	many	TRBJ1-2	TGCGCCAGCAGTCTCGGACAAAACTATGGCTACACCTTC	CASSLGQNYGYTF
TRBV28	TRBD2	few	TRBJ2-1	TGTGCCAGCAGTTTACGACGTCCCGGGACTAGCGGGAGTGGGCTCGATGAGCAGTTCTTC	CASSLRRPGTSGSGLDEQFF
TRBV29-1	TRBD1	-	TRBJ2-2	TGCAGCTCGACAGGGGTTACCGGGGAGCTGTTTTTT	CSSTGVTGELFF
TRBV4-1	TRBD2	few	TRBJ2-7	TGCGCCAGCAGCCACCTAGCGGGAGCTTCCTCCTACGAGCAGTACTTC	CASSHLAGASSYEQYF
TRBV29-1	-	-	TRBJ2-1	TGCAGCGTTGAATCCTACAATGAGCAGTTCTTC	CSVESYNEQFF
TRBV29-1	-	many	TRBJ2-7	TGCAGCGTTGAGGCCCTAGAGCGCGCCTACGAGCAGTACTTC	CSVEALERAYEQYF
TRBV4-1	TRBD2	few	TRBJ2-7	TGCGCCAGCAGCCAAGTCCCTAGCGGGTACTCCTACGAGCAGTACTTC	CASSQVPSGYSYEQYF
TRBV4-1	-	few	TRBJ2-2	TGCGCCAGCAGACCTACGAGGGTCGGGGACACCGGGGAGCTGTTTTTT	CASRPTRVGDTGELFF
TRBV27	TRBD1	-	TRBJ1-4	TGTGCCAGCAGTTTATCGCCAGGGGGTTCTGAAAAACTGTTTTTT	CASSLSPGGSEKLFF
TRBV3-1	TRBD1	few	TRBJ2-5	TGTGCCAGCAGCCAAGAAGGGACAGGGGTTCCGGAGACCCAGTACTTC	CASSQEGTGVPETQYF
TRBV9	-	-	TRBJ1-1	TGTGCCAGCAGCGTAGTGGGGCCCAACACTGAAGCTTTCTTT	CASSVVGPNTEAFF
TRBV29-1	-	few	TRBJ2-5	TGCAGCGTTGAAGGCGTATTTAGCCTGGGGGAGACCCAGTACTTC	CSVEGVFSLGETQYF
TRBV3-1	TRBD2	-	TRBJ2-1	TGTGCCTGCAGTTCCCACAGGGCCACTAGCGGGAGAAGGGGGAATGAGCAGTTCTTC	CACSSHRATSGRRGNEQFF
TRBV5-1	-	-	TRBJ2-7	TGCGCCAGCAGCCGGACCCAGGGCCGGGACGAGCAGTACTTC	CASSRTQGRDEQYF
TRBV5-1	TRBD2	many	TRBJ2-3	TGCGCCAGCAGCCATATAGCGGGAGAGAGGGCAGATACGCAGTATTTT	CASSHIAGERADTQYF
TRBV6-5	-	few	TRBJ1-5	TGTGCCAGCAGTCATGGGGGTCAGCCCCAGCATTTT	CASSHGGQPQHF
TRBV12-3/TRBV12-4	-	-	TRBJ2-1	TGTGCCAGCAGTTTGAGCTTGGGTTTTGCTGAGCAGTTCTTC	CASSLSLGFAEQFF
TRBV6-2/TRBV6-3	-	few	TRBJ2-7	TGTGCCAGCAGTTACTCGGAGGATAGGGCCTTATACGAGCAGTACTTC	CASSYSEDRALYEQYF
TRBV12-3/TRBV12-4	TRBD1	-	TRBJ2-5	TGTGCCAGCACTATTCGGACAGGGGGCGTAAAGACCCAGTACTTC	CASTIRTGGVKTQYF
TRBV7-9	TRBD1	once	TRBJ1-1	TGTGCCAGCAGCTTGGCACAGGGGGGTGAGACTGAAGCTTTCTTT	CASSLAQGGETEAFF
TRBV20-1	-	few	TRBJ2-3	TGCAGTGCCCCAGCGGAAAGCACAGATACGCAGTATTTT	CSAPAESTDTQYF